This TCR beta chain was recorded in a study of CD8+CD57+ T cells in acquired aplastic anemia. This clonotype appeared many times. Genomic DNA, serving as template, underwent TCR beta VDJ and CDR3 profiling. Each CDR3 protein is one row after TCRdb ran MiXCR on the reads. The sample has approximately 190,000 distinct CDR3 sequences, 40% to 55% seen once. For sequencing, patients were chosen who had shown expansion of CD8+CD57+ cells by flow cytometry. The CDR3 is 14 residues long. V was clipped by 3 bases and J by 3 bases, with 12 bases between them. Germline V gene sequence: CDR1 SGHRS, CDR2 YFSETQ. The rearrangement links TRBV5-1 to TRBJ2-5; D is perhaps TRBD1 (6 bases). This TCR was recovered from a human donor with aplastic anemia. The sample was sorted CD4+, CD8+, or CD8+CD57+ T cells (not recorded which) from PBMCs. The CDR3 region is CASSSRQVKETQYF. The CDR3 region has the DNA TGCGCCAGCAGCTCTAGACAGGTCAAAGAGACCCAGTACTTC.